What follows describes a single T cell receptor (beta chain). Its antigen is currently unknown. In germline, CDR1 is KGHSH, CDR2 LQKENI. The CDR3 covers 14 residues. Trimming removed 2 bases from V and 5 bases from J, with 10 bases in between. PCR was performed using 60 Vbeta and 13 Jbeta primers. Sequencing was performed with immunoSEQ multiplex PCR; in TCRdb, only in-frame clones are kept and a portion is missing. This table holds about 120,000 clones, roughly 85% found once. This sample is drawn from a study of cytomegalovirus exposure and HLA in healthy donors. Whole-study findings and limits: The study assumed roughly uniform donor sequencing depth for presence/absence analyses. DRB1 had the most TCR associations and HLA-C the fewest, a later analysis found, with rates varying by HLA locus. Cytomegalovirus status was reportedly diagnosed by the classifier with high sensitivity and specificity.

Despite likely unrecorded immune exposures, the donors were nominally healthy at the time of sampling. The chain carries TRBV18 and TRBJ1-5; tentatively, D is TRBD1 (6 bases). Sequenced sample: PBMCs. The origin of this receptor is a woman aged 40 to 55 in good health and CMV-seropositive. CDR3 amino acids: CASSPGGGYQPQHF. The CDR3 DNA follows: TGTGCCAGCTCACCAGGGGGCGGATATCAGCCCCAGCATTTT. Variable domain in full (rest from reference TRBV18 and TRBJ1-5): NAGVMQNPRHLVRRRGQEARLRCSPMKGHSHVYWYRQLPEEGLKFMVYLQKENIIDESGMPKERFSAEFPKEGPSILRIQQVVRGDSAAYFCASSPGGGYQPQHFGDGTRLSIL.